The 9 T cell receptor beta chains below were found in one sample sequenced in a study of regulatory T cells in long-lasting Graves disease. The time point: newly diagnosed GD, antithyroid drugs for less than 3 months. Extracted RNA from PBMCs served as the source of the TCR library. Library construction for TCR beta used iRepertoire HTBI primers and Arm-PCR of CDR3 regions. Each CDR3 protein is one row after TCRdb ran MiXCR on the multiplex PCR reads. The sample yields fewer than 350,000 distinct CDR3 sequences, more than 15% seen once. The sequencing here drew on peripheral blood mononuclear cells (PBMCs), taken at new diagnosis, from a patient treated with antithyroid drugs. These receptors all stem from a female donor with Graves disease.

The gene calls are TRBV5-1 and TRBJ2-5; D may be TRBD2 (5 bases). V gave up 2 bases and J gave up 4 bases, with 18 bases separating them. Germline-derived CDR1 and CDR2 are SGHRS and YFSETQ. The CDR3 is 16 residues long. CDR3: CASSLGDGGFLETQYF. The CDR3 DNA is TGCGCCAGCAGCTTAGGTGACGGAGGCTTTTTAGAGACCCAGTACTTC.

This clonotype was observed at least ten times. CDR3: CSVETGGFTDTQYF. CDR3 sequence (DNA): TGCAGCGTTGAGACAGGGGGATTCACAGATACGCAGTATTTT. The chain combines TRBV29-1 with TRBJ2-3; TRBD1 matches 9 bases. Germline V CDR1 and CDR2: SQVTM, ANQGSEA. V lost 3 bases, J lost 2 bases, and 3 bases stayed unmatched. The CDR3 spans 14 residues.

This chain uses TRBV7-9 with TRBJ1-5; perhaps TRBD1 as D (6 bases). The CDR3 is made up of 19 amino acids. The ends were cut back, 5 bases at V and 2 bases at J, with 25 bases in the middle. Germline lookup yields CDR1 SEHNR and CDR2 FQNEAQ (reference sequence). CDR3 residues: CASSPSGRGVWGGNQPQHF. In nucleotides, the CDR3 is TGTGCCAGCAGCCCCAGCGGCAGGGGAGTTTGGGGGGGCAATCAGCCCCAGCATTTT.

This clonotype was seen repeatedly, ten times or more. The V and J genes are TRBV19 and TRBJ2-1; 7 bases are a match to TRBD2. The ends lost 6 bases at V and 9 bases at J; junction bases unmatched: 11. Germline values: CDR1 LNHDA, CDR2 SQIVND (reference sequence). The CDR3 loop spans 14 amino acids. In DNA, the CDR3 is TGTGCCAGTAGGCCGAGCGGGACTCTTCGTGAGCAGTTCTTC. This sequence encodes CASRPSGTLREQFF.

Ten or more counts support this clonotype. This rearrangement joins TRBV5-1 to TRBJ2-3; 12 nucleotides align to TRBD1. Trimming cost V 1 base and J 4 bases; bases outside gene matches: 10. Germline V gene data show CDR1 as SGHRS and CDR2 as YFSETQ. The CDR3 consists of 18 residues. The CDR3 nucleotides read TGCGCCAGCAGCTTGCGGGACAGGGGGCGCTTCGGGTCAGATACGCAGTATTTT. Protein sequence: CASSLRDRGRFGSDTQYF.

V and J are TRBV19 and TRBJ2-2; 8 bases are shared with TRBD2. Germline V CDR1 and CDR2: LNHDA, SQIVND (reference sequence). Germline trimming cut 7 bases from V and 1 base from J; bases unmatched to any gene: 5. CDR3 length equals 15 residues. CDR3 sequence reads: CASNLAGGNTGELFF. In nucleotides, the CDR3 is TGTGCCAGTAACCTGGCGGGAGGGAACACCGGGGAGCTGTTTTTT.

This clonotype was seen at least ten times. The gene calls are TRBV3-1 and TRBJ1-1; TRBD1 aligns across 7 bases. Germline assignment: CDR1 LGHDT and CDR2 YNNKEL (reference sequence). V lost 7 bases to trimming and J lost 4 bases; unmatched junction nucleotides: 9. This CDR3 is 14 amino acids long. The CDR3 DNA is TGTGCCAGCAACCGACAGGGTAGCGGCACTGAAGCTTTCTTT. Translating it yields CASNRQGSGTEAFF.

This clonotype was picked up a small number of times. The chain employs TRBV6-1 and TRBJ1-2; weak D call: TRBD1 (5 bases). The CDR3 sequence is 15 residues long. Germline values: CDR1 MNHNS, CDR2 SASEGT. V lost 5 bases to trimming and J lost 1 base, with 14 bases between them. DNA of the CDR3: TGTGCCAGCAGTAATCCCCCGGGACTTAACTATGGCTACACCTTC. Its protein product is CASSNPPGLNYGYTF.

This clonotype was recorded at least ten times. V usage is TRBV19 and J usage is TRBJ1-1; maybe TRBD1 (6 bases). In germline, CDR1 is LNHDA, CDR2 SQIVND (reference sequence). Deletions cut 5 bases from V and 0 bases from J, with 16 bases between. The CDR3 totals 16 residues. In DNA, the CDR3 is TGTGCCAGTAGTCGGAAGGGGGGTAACATGAACACTGAAGCTTTCTTT. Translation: CASSRKGGNMNTEAFF.